These 5 T cell receptor beta chains originate from one sample sequenced in a study of tumor-infiltrating lymphocytes in primary liver carcinoma. It was unsorted whole blood that yielded blood RNA, and germline DNA was also extracted. Reverse transcription of approximately 500 ng total RNA with a constant-region primer produced TCR beta cDNA. Slightly modified ARM-PCR with three nested multiplex PCR rounds yielded TCR beta libraries. Investigators reported that the first two PCR rounds, at 10 cycles each, used TRBV1-TRBV30 forward primers with a C-beta reverse primer. TCRdb reprocessed the multiplex PCR reads via MiXCR and lists one record per CDR3 protein. The sample consists of more than 150,000 distinct CDR3 sequences, over 50% of them appearing once. Sequenced sample: peripheral blood. The receptor source for this set is a man aged 40-49 years with primary liver carcinoma and hepatitis B virus infection.

The V call is TRBV13, the J call TRBJ2-7; TRBD2 matches 16 bases. Germline CDR1 and CDR2: PRHDT and FYEKMQ (reference sequence). CDR3 length equals 16 residues. Unmatched junction bases numbered 8, after V lost 5 bases and J lost 7 bases. Written as DNA, the CDR3 is TGTGCCAGCAGCCCCGGGACTAGCGGGAGGGCGGGAGAGCAGTACTTC. Its translation is CASSPGTSGRAGEQYF.

This clonotype was seen just once. This rearrangement joins TRBV28 to TRBJ1-2; 8 bases agree with TRBD1. Germline CDR1 MDHEN, CDR2 SYDVKM. The CDR3 runs 11 residues. V lost 8 bases, J lost 8 bases, and 4 bases stayed unmatched. The CDR3 DNA follows: TGTGCCAGCGGCCAGGGGGCGGGCTACACCTTC. Amino acids: CASGQGAGYTF.

As regards this clonotype: A much larger clone sits a single nucleotide away, making a read error possible. The gene calls are TRBV29-1 and TRBJ2-2, with D perhaps TRBD2 (5 bases). Germline CDR1 is SQVTM and CDR2 is ANQGSEA. This CDR3 spans 13 amino acids. The CDR3 DNA follows: TGCAGCGTTGTGACAAGCAACACCGGGGAGCTGTCTTTT. It is translated as CSVVTSNTGELSF.

Comments on this clonotype: At one boundary the junction diverges from the germline segment, which might be a read error. The CDR3 DNA sequence: TGCGCCAACAGCCAACAAAGCAGCGGGAGCGGCTACGAGCAGTACTTC. Translated: CANSQQSSGSGYEQYF. The V and J genes are TRBV4-1 and TRBJ2-7; 8 bases line up with TRBD2. The CDR3 runs 16 residues. Per germline, CDR1 MGHRA and CDR2 YSYEKL.

This clonotype was observed at least ten times. CDR3 region: CSVKPGTTDTQYF. CDR3 nucleotide sequence: TGCAGCGTGAAGCCGGGAACCACAGATACGCAGTATTTT. V gene TRBV29-1 combines with J gene TRBJ2-3, with a possible D match to TRBD2 (5 bases). The CDR3 extends over 13 amino acids. The germline CDR1 and CDR2 sequences are SQVTM and ANQGSEA. V lost 6 bases to trimming and J lost 2 bases, with 12 bases between them.